This T cell receptor beta chain was identified during a study of CD4 and CD8 cells across lung adenocarcinoma regions. Samples came from patients with localized non-small cell lung adenocarcinoma. One entry per CDR3 protein results from TCRdb running MiXCR on the PCR reads. The sample has several thousand distinct CDR3 sequences, about 50% seen once. Only a few counts were recorded for this clonotype. V was trimmed by 2 bases and J by 4 bases, leaving 22 bases between them. This CDR3 is built from 18 residues. In germline, CDR1 is MDHEN, CDR2 SYDVKM. The specimen was CD8+ T cells from the center of a lung tumor. The TCR sequence derives from a male donor with lung adenocarcinoma. The CD4 and CD8 labels of this study may be unreliable. The genes are TRBV28 and TRBJ2-3; D is possibly TRBD1 or TRBD2 (6 bases each). The CDR3 DNA sequence: TGTGCCAGCAGTTTACGAGAGGGGGGCTCCCTAGGGGCAGATACGCAGTATTTT. Amino acid sequence: CASSLREGGSLGADTQYF.